A single TCR beta chain is shown here with its context. Its antigen remains unknown. The sample originates from a study of T cell clones after liver transplantation. General study findings and limits: The donor-reactive repertoire was only partly measurable in a couple of subjects, lacking donor cells. Post-transplant, graft-donor-reactive CD4 TCRbeta sequences in blood dropped significantly in 5 of 8 subjects.

CDR1 and CDR2 from the germline V gene are SGHAT and FQNNGV. After removal of 2 bases from V and 6 bases from J, the junction contained 6 bases not matched to a gene. The CDR3 spans 15 residues. Sequencing was performed with immunoSEQ multiplex PCR; in TCRdb, only in-frame clones are kept and a portion is missing. The sample has 40,000 to 65,000 clones; 84% are singletons. Sequences were derived from CD4+ T cells from blood, sampled before liver transplant. The sequence was obtained from a human donor who received a liver transplant. The rearrangement links TRBV11-2 to TRBJ2-3, with 9 bases identical to TRBD1. The CDR3 sequence: CASSLRGQGSDTQYF. CDR3 nucleotide sequence: TGTGCCAGCAGCTTAAGGGGACAGGGTTCGGATACGCAGTATTTT.